The 18 T cell receptor beta chains below all came from one sample that was sequenced in a study of CD8 T cells in ankylosing spondylitis. TCRdb processed the 5' RACE reads anew with MiXCR; each CDR3 protein has one entry. The profile shows roughly 240,000 distinct CDR3 sequences, 30% to 35% of them singletons. Source material: blood, either unsorted or a sorted T cell fraction (not recorded which). The source of these receptors is a male donor with ankylosing spondylitis or in good health (not recorded which).

In its sample, this clonotype was seen a few times. The rearrangement joins TRBV15 to TRBJ2-1; TRBD2 matches at 10 bases. With 0 bases clipped from V and 5 bases from J, the junction kept 10 bases outside the gene matches. This CDR3 spans 18 amino acids. CDR1 is LNHNV, CDR2 YYDKDF, per germline (reference sequence). This CDR3 is CATSRDPWRLAGDNEQFF. CDR3 nucleotide sequence: TGTGCCACCAGCAGAGATCCCTGGAGGCTAGCGGGGGACAATGAGCAGTTCTTC.

The chain combines TRBV20-1 with TRBJ1-2; D is unresolved. Trimming removed 6 bases from V and 12 bases from J, with 20 bases in between. This CDR3 has 12 residues. The germline CDR1 and CDR2 sequences are DFQATT and SNEGSKA (reference sequence). Here the CDR3 DNA reads TGCAGTGCCGGGGAACCCACTTCGGACCACACCTTC. It is translated as CSAGEPTSDHTF.

The CDR3 region is CASRKPGQGTYEQYF. The CDR3 nucleotides read TGTGCCAGCAGAAAACCGGGACAGGGGACCTACGAGCAGTACTTC. This sequence joins TRBV5-5 and TRBJ2-7; 10 positions match TRBD1. CDR1 SGHKS and CDR2 YYEKEE come from the germline V gene (reference sequence). This CDR3 is 15 amino acids long. V dropped 5 bases and J dropped 2; count of bases not matched to a gene: 7.

This clonotype has just a few counts. The gene calls are TRBV12-3 or TRBV12-4 and TRBJ2-7, with 7 bases matching TRBD1. The V segment lost 0 bases and the J segment 4 bases; nucleotides outside the gene matches: 3. The CDR3 has 14 residues. The CDR3 region is CASSLARQGYEQYF. The CDR3 DNA reads TGTGCCAGCAGTTTAGCCCGACAGGGTTACGAGCAGTACTTC.

This clonotype showed up many times. J is TRBJ2-2 and V is TRBV7-9; unclear D gene. In germline, CDR1 is SEHNR, CDR2 FQNEAQ (reference sequence). The CDR3 spans 15 residues. V was trimmed by 0 bases and J by 0 bases, leaving 5 bases between them. The CDR3 DNA sequence: TGTGCCAGCAGCTTAGCCGCAACGAACACCGGGGAGCTGTTTTTT. Residues: CASSLAATNTGELFF.

This clonotype was detected only a few times. The rearrangement joins TRBV27 to TRBJ2-7; the D is unclear. This CDR3 has 12 amino acids. Germline V lookup: CDR1 MNHEY, CDR2 SMNVEV (reference sequence). V was pared by 4 bases and J by 3 bases, with 7 bases between. The CDR3 reads CASSSSVYEQYF. The CDR3 DNA sequence: TGTGCCAGCAGTTCCAGCGTCTACGAGCAGTACTTC.

CDR3 region: CASSTRTSGLMNEQFF. The CDR3 DNA is TGTGCCAGCAGTACCCGGACTAGCGGGCTTATGAATGAGCAGTTCTTC. The chain joins TRBV12-3 or TRBV12-4 to TRBJ2-1, with 11 positions matching TRBD2. The CDR3 runs 16 residues. The J segment lost 7 bases and the V segment lost 5 bases, leaving 10 bases of the junction unmatched.

The chain employs TRBV3-1 and TRBJ2-1; the D gene is possibly TRBD2 (6 bases). The CDR3 totals 16 residues. CDR1 is LGHDT and CDR2 is YNNKEL in the germline V gene (reference sequence). V shed 4 bases and J shed 3 bases, with 16 bases lying between them. The CDR3 region is CASSPAEGEDYNEQFF. CDR3 bases: TGTGCCAGCAGCCCCGCTGAAGGGGAGGACTACAATGAGCAGTTCTTC.

A few counts support this clonotype. V gene TRBV29-1 combines with J gene TRBJ2-7; TRBD1 matches at 9 bases. Germline loops: CDR1 SQVTM, CDR2 ANQGSEA. This CDR3 contains 13 residues. Losses at the gene ends were 4 bases for V and 6 bases for J; bases not matched to a gene: 7. The CDR3 DNA sequence: TGCAGCGTTGGAACAGGGGGCTCGGGCGAGCAGTACTTC. Translation: CSVGTGGSGEQYF.

This clonotype has ten or more counts. The V call is TRBV29-1, the J call TRBJ2-1; D may be TRBD2 (6 bases). This CDR3 is 11 amino acids long. Germline-derived CDR1 and CDR2 are SQVTM and ANQGSEA. Trimming pared 5 bases from V and 12 bases from J, leaving 14 bases between. As DNA, the CDR3 is TGCAGCGTTCAGATCGGGACTGGGCAGTTCTTC. Translating gives CSVQIGTGQFF.

The chain uses TRBV6-1 and TRBJ2-1; 9 nucleotides agree with TRBD2. Germline values: CDR1 MNHNS, CDR2 SASEGT. The CDR3 length is 15 residues. J gave up 8 bases and V 2 bases, and 7 bases lay outside the gene matches. The CDR3 coding sequence is TGTGCCAGCAGTGAACTGCGGGGGGGCCCCGATGAGCAGTTCTTC. Translation: CASSELRGGPDEQFF.

Here the CDR3 reads CAISPPGLAGGTDTQYF. The CDR3 DNA is TGTGCCATCAGTCCCCCGGGACTAGCGGGGGGCACAGATACGCAGTATTTT. This chain connects TRBV10-3 to TRBJ2-3; TRBD2 agrees at 14 bases. V trimming: 5 bases; J trimming: 1 base; junction bases outside the gene matches: 5. Germline V CDR1 and CDR2: ENHRY, SYGVKD. The CDR3 spans 17 residues.

Only a few counts were recorded for this clonotype. The chain links TRBV5-1 to TRBJ2-7; tentatively, D is TRBD2 (5 bases). Trimming shortened V by 4 bases and J by 5 bases, and 16 bases separated the two germline ends. The CDR3 runs 14 residues. Germline lookup yields CDR1 SGHRS and CDR2 YFSETQ. CDR3 protein: CASSPTGKTDEQYF. The CDR3 nucleotides read TGCGCCAGCAGCCCAACCGGGAAAACGGACGAGCAGTACTTC.

This chain uses TRBV10-3 with TRBJ2-3; D tentatively fits TRBD1 or TRBD2 (6 bases each). V was clipped by 3 bases and J by 5 bases, with 18 bases between them. The CDR3 spans 16 residues. Germline V gives CDR1 ENHRY, CDR2 SYGVKD. The CDR3 is CAISDVEGGVRDTQYF. CDR3 nucleotide sequence: TGTGCCATCAGTGATGTGGAGGGGGGCGTGAGAGATACGCAGTATTTT.

V and J are TRBV9 and TRBJ2-5; 7 bases line up with TRBD2. From germline, CDR1 is SGDLS and CDR2 YYNGEE. The CDR3 sequence is 15 residues long. V lost 1 base, J lost 2 bases, and 5 bases stayed unmatched. CDR3 DNA sequence: TGTGCCAGCAGCGTAAGCCCTAGCGGTCAAGAGACCCAGTACTTC. Its protein product is CASSVSPSGQETQYF.

This clonotype was seen a handful of times. This chain uses TRBV27 with TRBJ1-6; D is perhaps TRBD1 (6 bases). Per germline, CDR1 MNHEY and CDR2 SMNVEV (reference sequence). The CDR3 has 13 residues. Trimming shortened V by 8 bases and J by 6 bases, and 11 bases separated the two germline ends. CDR3: CASWGRGNSPLHF. The CDR3 coding sequence is TGTGCCAGCTGGGGCAGGGGTAATTCACCCCTCCACTTT.

The J gene is TRBJ2-5, the V gene TRBV6-1, with TRBD2 as a possible D gene (7 bases). Germline CDR1 MNHNS, CDR2 SASEGT. CDR3 length: 15 amino acids. V was trimmed by 1 base and J by 4 bases, leaving 13 bases between them. Here the CDR3 reads CASSEDGGGLETQYF. The CDR3, as DNA: TGTGCCAGCAGTGAAGACGGCGGGGGCTTAGAGACCCAGTACTTC.

V is TRBV29-1 and J is TRBJ2-3, with 8 bases identical to TRBD1. CDR1 is SQVTM and CDR2 is ANQGSEA in the germline V gene. The CDR3 loop spans 13 amino acids. V lost 3 bases and J lost 2; bases outside the gene matches: 1. CDR3: CSVEGQATDTQYF. CDR3 nucleotides: TGCAGCGTTGAGGGACAGGCCACAGATACGCAGTATTTT.